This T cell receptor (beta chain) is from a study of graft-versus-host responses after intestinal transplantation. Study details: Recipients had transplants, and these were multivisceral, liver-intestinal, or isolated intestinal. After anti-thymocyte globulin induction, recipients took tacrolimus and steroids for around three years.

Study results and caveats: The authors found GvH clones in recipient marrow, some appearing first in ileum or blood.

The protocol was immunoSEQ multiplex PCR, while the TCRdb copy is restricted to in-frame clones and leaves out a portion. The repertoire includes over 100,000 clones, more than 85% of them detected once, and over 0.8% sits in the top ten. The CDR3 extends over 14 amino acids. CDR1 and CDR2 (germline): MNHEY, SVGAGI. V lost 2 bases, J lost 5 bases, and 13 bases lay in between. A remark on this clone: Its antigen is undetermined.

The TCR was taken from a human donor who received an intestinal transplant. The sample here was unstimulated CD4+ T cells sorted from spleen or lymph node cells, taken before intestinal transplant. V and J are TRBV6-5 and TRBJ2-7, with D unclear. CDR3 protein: CASSYVGFSNEQYF. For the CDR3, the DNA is TGTGCCAGCAGTTACGTGGGGTTCAGCAACGAGCAGTACTTC.